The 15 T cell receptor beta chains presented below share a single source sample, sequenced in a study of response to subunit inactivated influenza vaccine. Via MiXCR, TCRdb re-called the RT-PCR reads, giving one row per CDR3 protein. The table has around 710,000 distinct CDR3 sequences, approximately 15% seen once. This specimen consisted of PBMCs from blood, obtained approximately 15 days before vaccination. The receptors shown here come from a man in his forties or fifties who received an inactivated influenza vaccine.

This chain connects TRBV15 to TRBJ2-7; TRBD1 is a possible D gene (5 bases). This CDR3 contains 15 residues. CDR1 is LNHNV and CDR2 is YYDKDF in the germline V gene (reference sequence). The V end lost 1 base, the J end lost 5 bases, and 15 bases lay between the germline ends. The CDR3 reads CATSRGRGAANEQYF. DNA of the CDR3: TGTGCCACCAGCAGAGGTAGGGGTGCAGCCAACGAGCAGTACTTC.

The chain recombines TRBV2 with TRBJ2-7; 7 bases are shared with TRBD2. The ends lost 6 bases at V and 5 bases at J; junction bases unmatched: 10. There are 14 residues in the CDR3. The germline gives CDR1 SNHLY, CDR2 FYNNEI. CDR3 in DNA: TGTGCCAGCAGGGCAGGGAGGGCGGGGGACGAGCAGTACTTC. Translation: CASRAGRAGDEQYF.

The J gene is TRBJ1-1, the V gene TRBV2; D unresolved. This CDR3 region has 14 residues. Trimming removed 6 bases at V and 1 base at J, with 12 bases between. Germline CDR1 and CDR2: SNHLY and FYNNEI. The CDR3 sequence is CASRRVLTNTEAFF. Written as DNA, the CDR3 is TGTGCCAGCAGGCGTGTCCTCACGAACACTGAAGCTTTCTTT.

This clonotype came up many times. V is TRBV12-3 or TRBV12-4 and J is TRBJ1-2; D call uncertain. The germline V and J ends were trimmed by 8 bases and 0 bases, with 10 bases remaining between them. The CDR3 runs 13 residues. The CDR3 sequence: CASSFGSNYGYTF. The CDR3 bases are TGTGCCAGCTCTTTTGGATCTAACTATGGCTACACCTTC.

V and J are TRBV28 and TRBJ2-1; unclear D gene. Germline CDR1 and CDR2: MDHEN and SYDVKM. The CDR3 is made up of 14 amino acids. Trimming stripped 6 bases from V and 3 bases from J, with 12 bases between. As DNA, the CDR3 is TGTGCCAGCAGACTATATTACAGCTACAATGAGCAGTTCTTC. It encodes CASRLYYSYNEQFF.

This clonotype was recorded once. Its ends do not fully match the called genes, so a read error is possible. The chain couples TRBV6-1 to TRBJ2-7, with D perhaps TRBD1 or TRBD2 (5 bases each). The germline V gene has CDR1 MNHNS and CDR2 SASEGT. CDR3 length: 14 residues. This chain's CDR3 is CASSELRDGDFMHF. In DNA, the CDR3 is TGTGCCAGCAGTGAACTAAGGGACGGCGACTTCATGCACTTC.

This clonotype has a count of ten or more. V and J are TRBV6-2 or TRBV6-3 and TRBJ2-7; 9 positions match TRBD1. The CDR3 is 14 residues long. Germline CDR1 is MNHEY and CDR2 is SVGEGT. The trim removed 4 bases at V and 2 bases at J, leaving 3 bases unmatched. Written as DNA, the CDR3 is TGTGCCAGCAGTTGGAACAGGGGGCCCTACGAGCAGTACTTC. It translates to CASSWNRGPYEQYF.

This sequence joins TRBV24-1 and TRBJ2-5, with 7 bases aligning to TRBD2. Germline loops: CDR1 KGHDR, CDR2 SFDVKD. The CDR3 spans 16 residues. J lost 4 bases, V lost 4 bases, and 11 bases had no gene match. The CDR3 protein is CATSDQGTGGGETQYF. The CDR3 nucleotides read TGTGCCACCAGTGACCAAGGGACCGGCGGGGGAGAGACCCAGTACTTC.

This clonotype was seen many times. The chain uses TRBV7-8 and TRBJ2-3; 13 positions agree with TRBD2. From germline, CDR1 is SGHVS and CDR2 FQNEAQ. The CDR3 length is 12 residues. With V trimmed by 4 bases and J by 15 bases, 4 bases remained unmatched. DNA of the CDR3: TGTGCCAGCAGCTCCACTAGCGGGGGGGCCTATTTT. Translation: CASSSTSGGAYF.

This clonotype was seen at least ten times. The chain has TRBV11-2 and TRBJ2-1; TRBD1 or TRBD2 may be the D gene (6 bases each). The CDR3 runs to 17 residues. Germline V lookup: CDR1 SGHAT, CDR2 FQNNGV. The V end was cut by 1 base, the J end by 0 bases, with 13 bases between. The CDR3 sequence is CASSLVGGPSSYNEQFF. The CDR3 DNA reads TGTGCCAGCAGCTTAGTGGGGGGCCCTAGCTCCTACAATGAGCAGTTCTTC. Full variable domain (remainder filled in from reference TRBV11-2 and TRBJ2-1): EAGVAQSPRYKIIEKRQSVAFWCNPISGHATLYWYQQILGQGPKLLIQFQNNGVVDDSQLPKDRFSAERLKGVDSTLKIQPAKLEDSAVYLCASSLVGGPSSYNEQFFGPGTRLTVL.

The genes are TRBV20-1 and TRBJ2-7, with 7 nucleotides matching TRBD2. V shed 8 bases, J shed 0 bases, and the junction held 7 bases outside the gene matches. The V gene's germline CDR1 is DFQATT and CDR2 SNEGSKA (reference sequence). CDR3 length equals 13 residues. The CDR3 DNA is TGCAGTTTCGGAGCGGGGAGCTCCTACGAGCAGTACTTC. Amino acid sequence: CSFGAGSSYEQYF.

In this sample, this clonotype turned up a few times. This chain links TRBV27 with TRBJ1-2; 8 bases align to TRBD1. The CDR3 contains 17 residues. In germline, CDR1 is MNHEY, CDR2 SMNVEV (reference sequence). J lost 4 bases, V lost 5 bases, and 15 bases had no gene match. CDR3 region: CASSPRTGHITAYGYTF. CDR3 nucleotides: TGTGCCAGCAGTCCCCGGACAGGGCATATTACTGCCTATGGCTACACCTTC.

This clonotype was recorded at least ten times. CDR3 bases: TGCAGTGCGCTCGCGGGCGGCTCGACCGGGGAGCTGTTTTTT. The encoded protein is CSALAGGSTGELFF. This chain joins TRBV20-1 and TRBJ2-2; D is perhaps TRBD2 (5 bases). Germline-derived CDR1 and CDR2 are DFQATT and SNEGSKA (reference sequence). Trimming pared 6 bases from V and 5 bases from J, leaving 16 bases between. This CDR3 has 14 residues.

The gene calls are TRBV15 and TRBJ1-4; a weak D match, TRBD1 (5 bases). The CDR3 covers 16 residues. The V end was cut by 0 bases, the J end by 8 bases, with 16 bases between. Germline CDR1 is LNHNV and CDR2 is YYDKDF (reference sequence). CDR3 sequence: CATSRDGRPGGEKLFF. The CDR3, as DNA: TGTGCCACCAGCAGAGATGGGAGACCGGGGGGGGAAAAACTGTTTTTT.

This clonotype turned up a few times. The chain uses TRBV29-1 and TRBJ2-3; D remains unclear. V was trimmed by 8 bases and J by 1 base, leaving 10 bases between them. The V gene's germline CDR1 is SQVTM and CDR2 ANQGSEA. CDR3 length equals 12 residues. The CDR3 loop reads CSLLQGTDTQYF. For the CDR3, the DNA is TGCAGCTTACTCCAGGGCACAGATACGCAGTATTTT.